This T cell receptor (beta chain) was recorded in a study of T cells in Graves' hyperthyroidism and ophthalmopathy. This clonotype was observed at least ten times. Its specificity is not known. Study-wide points: Also found in blood were most expanded thyroid clonotypes above 0.001.

Germline loops: CDR1 SGHDT, CDR2 YYEEEE. The CDR3 length is 15 residues. Trimming cost V 2 bases and J 4 bases; bases outside gene matches: 7. TCR beta CDR3 region amplification was performed from RNA transcripts. The study used the HTBI primer set for a first-round RT-PCR of the TCR CDR3. TCRdb called the multiplex PCR reads again in MiXCR, with one record for every CDR3 protein. The sample has 400,000 to 600,000 distinct CDR3 sequences; roughly a sixth are singletons. The sequence came from a woman in her twenties or thirties with Graves' ophthalmopathy. The specimen sequenced was blood. The chain carries TRBV5-6 and TRBJ2-7; TRBD1 aligns across 9 bases. DNA of the CDR3: TGTGCCAGCAGCTTACCGGGACAGGGACTATACGAGCAGTACTTC. Protein product: CASSLPGQGLYEQYF.